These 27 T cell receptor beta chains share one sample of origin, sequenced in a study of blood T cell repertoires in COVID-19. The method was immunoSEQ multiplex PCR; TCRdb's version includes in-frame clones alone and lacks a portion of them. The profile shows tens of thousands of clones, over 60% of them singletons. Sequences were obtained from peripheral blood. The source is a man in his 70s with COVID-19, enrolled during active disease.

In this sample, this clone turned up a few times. CDR3 nucleotide sequence: TGTGCCTGGAGTTTATCAACAGGCAATCAGCCCCAGCATTTT. It specifies CAWSLSTGNQPQHF. This chain links TRBV30 with TRBJ1-5; D not certain. Germline loops: CDR1 GTSNPN, CDR2 SVGIG (reference sequence). V lost 2 bases and J lost 2, with 10 bases in between. The CDR3 loop spans 14 amino acids. The full variable domain, in which reference TRBV30 and TRBJ1-5 provide the parts outside the CDR3, is SQTIHQWPATLVQPVGSPLSLECTVEGTSNPNLYWYRQAAGRGLQLLFYSVGIGQISSEVPQNLSASRPQDRQFILSSKKLLLSDSGFYLCAWSLSTGNQPQHFGDGTRLSIL.

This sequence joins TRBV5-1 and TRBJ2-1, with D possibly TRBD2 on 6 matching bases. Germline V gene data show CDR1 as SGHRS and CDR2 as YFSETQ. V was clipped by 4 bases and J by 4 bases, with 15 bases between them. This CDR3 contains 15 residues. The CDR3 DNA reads TGCGCCAGCAGCCCATTCAACGCGGGATACAATGAGCAGTTCTTC. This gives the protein CASSPFNAGYNEQFF.

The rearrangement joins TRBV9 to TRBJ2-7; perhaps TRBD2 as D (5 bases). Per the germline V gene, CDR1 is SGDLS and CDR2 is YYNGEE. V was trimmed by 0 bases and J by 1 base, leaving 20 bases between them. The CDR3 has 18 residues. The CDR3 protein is CASSVGIGFGVQSYEQYF. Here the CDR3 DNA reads TGTGCCAGCAGCGTAGGTATAGGGTTCGGGGTTCAATCCTACGAGCAGTACTTC.

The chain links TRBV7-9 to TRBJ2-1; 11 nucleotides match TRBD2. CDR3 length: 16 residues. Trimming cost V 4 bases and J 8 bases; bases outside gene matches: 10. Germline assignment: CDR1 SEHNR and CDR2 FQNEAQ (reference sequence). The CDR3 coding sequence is TGTGCCAGCAGCTCGAGACTAGCGGGAAAGGCCGATGAGCAGTTCTTC. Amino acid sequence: CASSSRLAGKADEQFF.

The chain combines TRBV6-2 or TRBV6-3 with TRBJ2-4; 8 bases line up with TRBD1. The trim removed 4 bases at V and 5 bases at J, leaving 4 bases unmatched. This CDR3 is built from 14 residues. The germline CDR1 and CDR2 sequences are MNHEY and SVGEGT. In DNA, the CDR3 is TGTGCCAGCAGTTCCCGGACAGGGCAAAACATTCAGTACTTC. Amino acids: CASSSRTGQNIQYF.

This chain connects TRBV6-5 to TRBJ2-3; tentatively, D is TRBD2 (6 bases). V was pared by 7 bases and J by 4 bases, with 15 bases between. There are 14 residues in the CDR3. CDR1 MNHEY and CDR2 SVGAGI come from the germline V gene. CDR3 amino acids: CASMPSDFPDTQYF. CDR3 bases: TGTGCCAGCATGCCTAGCGACTTTCCAGATACGCAGTATTTT.

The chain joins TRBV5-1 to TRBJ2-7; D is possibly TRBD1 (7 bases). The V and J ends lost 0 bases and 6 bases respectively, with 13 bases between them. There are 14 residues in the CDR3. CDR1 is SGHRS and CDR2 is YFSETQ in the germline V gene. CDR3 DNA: TGCGCCAGCAGCTTGGCAGGGGGGCAGCGCGAGCAGTACTTC. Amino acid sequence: CASSLAGGQREQYF.

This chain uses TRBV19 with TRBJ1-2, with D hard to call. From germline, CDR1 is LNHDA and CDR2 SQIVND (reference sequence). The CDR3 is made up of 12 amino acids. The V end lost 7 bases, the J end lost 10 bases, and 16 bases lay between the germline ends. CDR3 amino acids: CASNSRHLSYTF. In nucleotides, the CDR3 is TGTGCCAGTAACTCTCGACACCTTTCCTACACCTTC.

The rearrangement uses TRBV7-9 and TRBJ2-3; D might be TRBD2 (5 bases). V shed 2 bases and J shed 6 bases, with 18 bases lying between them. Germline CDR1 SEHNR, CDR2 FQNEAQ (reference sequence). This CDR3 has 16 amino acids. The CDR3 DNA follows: TGTGCCAGCAGCTTAAGCACCGGGGAACAATCTGATACGCAGTATTTT. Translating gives CASSLSTGEQSDTQYF.

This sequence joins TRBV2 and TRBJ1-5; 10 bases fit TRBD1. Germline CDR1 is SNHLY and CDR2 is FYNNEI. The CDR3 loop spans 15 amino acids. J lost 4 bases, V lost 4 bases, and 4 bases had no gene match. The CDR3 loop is CASSGRTGGNQPQHF. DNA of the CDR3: TGTGCCAGCAGTGGGCGGACAGGGGGTAATCAGCCCCAGCATTTT.

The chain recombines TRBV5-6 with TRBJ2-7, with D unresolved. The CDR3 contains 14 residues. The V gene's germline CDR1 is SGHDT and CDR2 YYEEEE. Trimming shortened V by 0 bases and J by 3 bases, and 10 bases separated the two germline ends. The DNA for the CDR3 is TGTGCCAGCAGCTTGGTTATGGCCCACTACGAGCAGTACTTC. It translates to CASSLVMAHYEQYF. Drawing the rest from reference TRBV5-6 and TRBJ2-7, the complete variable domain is DAGVTQSPTHLIKTRGQQVTLRCSPKSGHDTVSWYQQALGQGPQFIFQYYEEEERQRGNFPDRFSGHQFPNYSSELNVNALLLGDSALYLCASSLVMAHYEQYFGPGTRLTVT.

CDR3 DNA: TGTGCCAGCAGCAGCGGGACTAGCGCCAACTACGAGCAGTACTTC. Its protein product is CASSSGTSANYEQYF. The chain employs TRBV7-2 and TRBJ2-7, with TRBD2 matching over 10 bases. V lost 5 bases to trimming and J lost 3 bases; unmatched junction nucleotides: 7. The CDR3 is made up of 15 amino acids. The germline V gene has CDR1 SGHTA and CDR2 FQGNSA.

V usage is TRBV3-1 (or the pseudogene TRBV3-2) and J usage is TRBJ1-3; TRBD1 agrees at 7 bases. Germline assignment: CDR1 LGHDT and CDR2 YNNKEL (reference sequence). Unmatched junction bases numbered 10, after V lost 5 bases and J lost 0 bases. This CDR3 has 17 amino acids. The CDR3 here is CASSSSPGQISGNTIYF. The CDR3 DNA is TGTGCCAGCAGCTCCTCTCCGGGACAGATCTCTGGAAACACCATATATTTT.

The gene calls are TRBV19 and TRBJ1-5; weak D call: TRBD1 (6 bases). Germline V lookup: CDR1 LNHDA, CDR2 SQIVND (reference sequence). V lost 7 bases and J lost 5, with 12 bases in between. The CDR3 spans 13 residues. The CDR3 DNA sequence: TGTGCCAGTAACCGTAAGGGGGATCAGCCCCAGCATTTT. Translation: CASNRKGDQPQHF. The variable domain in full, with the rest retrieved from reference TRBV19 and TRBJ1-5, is DGGITQSPKYLFRKEGQNVTLSCEQNLNHDAMYWYRQDPGQGLRLIYYSQIVNDFQKGDIAEGYSVSREKKESFPLTVTSAQKNPTAFYLCASNRKGDQPQHFGDGTRLSIL.

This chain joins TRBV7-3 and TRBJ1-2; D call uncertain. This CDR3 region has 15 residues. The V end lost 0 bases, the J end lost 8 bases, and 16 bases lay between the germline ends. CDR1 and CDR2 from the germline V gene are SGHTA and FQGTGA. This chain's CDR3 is CASSLTRPLGLGYTF. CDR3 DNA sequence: TGTGCCAGCAGCTTAACTCGGCCCCTGGGCTTGGGCTACACCTTC.

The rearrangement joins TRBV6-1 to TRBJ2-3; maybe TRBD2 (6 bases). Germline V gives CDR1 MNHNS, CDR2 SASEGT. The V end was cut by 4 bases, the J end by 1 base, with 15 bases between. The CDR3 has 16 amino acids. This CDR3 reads CASSADAWGGTDTQYF. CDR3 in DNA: TGTGCCAGCAGTGCCGACGCGTGGGGGGGCACAGATACGCAGTATTTT.

DNA for the CDR3: TGTGCCAGCTCACCACCGCAGGGGATGGGGGATGGCTACACCTTC. Protein: CASSPPQGMGDGYTF. This rearrangement joins TRBV18 to TRBJ1-2; TRBD1 might be the D (6 bases). This CDR3 has 15 amino acids. V was shortened by 0 bases and J by 6 bases, with 14 bases between the two germline ends. Germline values: CDR1 KGHSH, CDR2 LQKENI.

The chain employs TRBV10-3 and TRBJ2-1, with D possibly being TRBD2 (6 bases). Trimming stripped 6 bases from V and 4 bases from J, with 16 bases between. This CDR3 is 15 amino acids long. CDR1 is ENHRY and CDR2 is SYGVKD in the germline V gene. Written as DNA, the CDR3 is TGTGCCATCAGCCTTGGACCTAGCGATTACAATGAGCAGTTCTTC. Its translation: CAISLGPSDYNEQFF.

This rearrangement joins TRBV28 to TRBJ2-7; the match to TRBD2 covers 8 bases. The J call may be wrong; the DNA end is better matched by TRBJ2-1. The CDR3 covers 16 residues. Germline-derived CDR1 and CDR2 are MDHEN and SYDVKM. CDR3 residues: CASRSLGGESYNEQFF. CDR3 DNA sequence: TGTGCCAGCAGATCTCTCGGGGGGGAGTCCTACAATGAGCAGTTCTTC.

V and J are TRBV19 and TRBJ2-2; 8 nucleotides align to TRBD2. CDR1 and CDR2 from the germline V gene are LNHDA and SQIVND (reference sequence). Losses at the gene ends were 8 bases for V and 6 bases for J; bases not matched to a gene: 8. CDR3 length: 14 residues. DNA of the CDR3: TGTGCCAGTTTGGGGCCCGGGAGGGCCGGGGAGCTGTTTTTT. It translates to CASLGPGRAGELFF.

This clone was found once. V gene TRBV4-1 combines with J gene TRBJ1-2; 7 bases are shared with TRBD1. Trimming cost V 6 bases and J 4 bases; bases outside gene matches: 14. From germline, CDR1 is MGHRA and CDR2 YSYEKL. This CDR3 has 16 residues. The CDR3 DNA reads TGCGCCAGCAGTCAAAGTAGGGACAGCTCTTTCTATGGCTACACCTTC. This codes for CASSQSRDSSFYGYTF.

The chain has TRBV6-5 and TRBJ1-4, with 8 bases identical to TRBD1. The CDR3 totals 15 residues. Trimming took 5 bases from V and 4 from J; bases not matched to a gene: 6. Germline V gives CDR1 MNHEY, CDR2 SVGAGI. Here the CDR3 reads CASSTGGGDNEKLFF. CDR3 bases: TGTGCCAGCAGTACAGGGGGGGGAGATAATGAAAAACTGTTTTTT.

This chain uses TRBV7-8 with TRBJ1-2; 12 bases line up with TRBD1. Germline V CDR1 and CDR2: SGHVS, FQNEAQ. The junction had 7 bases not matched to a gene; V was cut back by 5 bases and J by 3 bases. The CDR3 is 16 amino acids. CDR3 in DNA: TGTGCCAGCAGCCAAGGGACAGGGGGCTTATACTATGGCTACACCTTC. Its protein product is CASSQGTGGLYYGYTF.

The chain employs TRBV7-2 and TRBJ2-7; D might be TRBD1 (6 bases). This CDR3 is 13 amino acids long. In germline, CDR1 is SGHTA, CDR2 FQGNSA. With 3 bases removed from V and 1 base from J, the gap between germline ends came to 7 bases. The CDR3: CASSFDRSYEQYF. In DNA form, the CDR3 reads TGTGCCAGCAGCTTCGACAGGTCCTACGAGCAGTACTTC.

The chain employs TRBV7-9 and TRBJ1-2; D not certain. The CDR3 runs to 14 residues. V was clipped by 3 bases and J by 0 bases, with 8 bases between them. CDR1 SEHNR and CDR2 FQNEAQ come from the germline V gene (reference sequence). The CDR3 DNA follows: TGTGCCAGCAGCTTCGGTCTAACTAACTATGGCTACACCTTC. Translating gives CASSFGLTNYGYTF.

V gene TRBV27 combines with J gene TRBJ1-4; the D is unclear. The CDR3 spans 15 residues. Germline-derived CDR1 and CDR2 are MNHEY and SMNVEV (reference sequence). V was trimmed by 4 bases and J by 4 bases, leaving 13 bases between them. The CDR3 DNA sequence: TGTGCCAGCAGTTCCTCTACTCAAAATAATGAAAAACTGTTTTTT. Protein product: CASSSSTQNNEKLFF.

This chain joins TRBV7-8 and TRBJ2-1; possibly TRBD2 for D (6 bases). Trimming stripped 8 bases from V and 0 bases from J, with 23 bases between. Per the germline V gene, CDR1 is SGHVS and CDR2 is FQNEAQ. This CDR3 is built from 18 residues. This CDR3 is CASGNRDSAVSSYNEQFF. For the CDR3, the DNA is TGTGCCAGCGGTAACCGGGACTCCGCGGTTAGCTCCTACAATGAGCAGTTCTTC.